What follows are 17 T cell receptor beta chains derived from one specimen sequenced in a study of cytomegalovirus exposure and HLA in healthy donors. 60 Vbeta and 13 Jbeta primers were used in PCR. Using immunoSEQ multiplex PCR, the repertoire was profiled, and TCRdb retains in-frame clones only, with some absent. The data show some 140,000 clones, 79% seen once. Sequencing input: PBMCs. These receptors originate from a man aged 18-30 years in good health and CMV-seronegative.

The V and J genes are TRBV25-1 and TRBJ1-5; D is possibly TRBD1 (6 bases). The germline gives CDR1 MGHDK, CDR2 SYGVNS. Trimming shortened V by 5 bases and J by 6 bases, and 11 bases separated the two germline ends. This CDR3 region has 13 residues. The CDR3 bases are TGTGCCAGCAGTAAGGGGGAGGGTCAGCCCCAGCATTTT. Its translation: CASSKGEGQPQHF.

The chain is built from TRBV4-1 and TRBJ2-5, with D maybe TRBD1 (6 bases). The V gene's germline CDR1 is MGHRA and CDR2 YSYEKL. V was clipped by 4 bases and J by 2 bases, with 14 bases between them. The CDR3 consists of 15 residues. CDR3 in amino acids: CASSRSGTPQETQYF. CDR3 DNA: TGCGCCAGCAGCCGTTCCGGGACACCTCAAGAGACCCAGTACTTC.

The V and J genes are TRBV27 and TRBJ2-5, with TRBD1 identical over 7 bases. The trim removed 3 bases at V and 3 bases at J, leaving 7 bases unmatched. Per germline, CDR1 MNHEY and CDR2 SMNVEV (reference sequence). This CDR3 contains 15 residues. Written as DNA, the CDR3 is TGTGCCAGCAGTTTCCGGAAGACAGGGAAAGAGACCCAGTACTTC. Its translation is CASSFRKTGKETQYF.

This clone was detected only once. V usage is TRBV6-6 and J usage is TRBJ2-3; 9 nucleotides line up with TRBD2. Per the germline V gene, CDR1 is MNHNY and CDR2 is SVGAGI (reference sequence). Germline trimming cut 1 base from V and 2 bases from J; bases unmatched to any gene: 4. The CDR3 consists of 16 residues. The CDR3 DNA is TGTGCCAGCAGTTACTGGGGCGGGGGGGCCACAGATACGCAGTATTTT. As protein: CASSYWGGGATDTQYF.

The V call is TRBV7-9, the J call TRBJ1-2; TRBD1 agrees at 7 bases. There are 14 residues in the CDR3. V shed 5 bases and J 4 bases; nucleotides not matched to a gene: 7. Germline assignment: CDR1 SEHNR and CDR2 FQNEAQ (reference sequence). The CDR3 DNA reads as TGTGCCAGCAGCACCCGACAGGGCGGCTATGGCTACACCTTC. It specifies CASSTRQGGYGYTF.

The CDR3 spells CASQRAVRFEAFF. Here the CDR3 DNA reads TGTGCCAGCCAGCGGGCCGTCCGATTTGAAGCTTTCTTT. The chain joins TRBV2 to TRBJ1-1; D is unresolved. Germline V gene data show CDR1 as SNHLY and CDR2 as FYNNEI. This CDR3 is built from 13 residues. With 8 bases removed from V and 7 bases from J, the gap between germline ends came to 17 bases.

This clone has a handful of counts. The chain joins TRBV19 to TRBJ2-3, with 9 bases that match TRBD1. After removal of 2 bases from V and 0 bases from J, the junction contained 3 bases not matched to a gene. CDR1 is LNHDA, CDR2 SQIVND, per germline (reference sequence). CDR3 length equals 16 residues. The CDR3 reads CASSIQQGASTDTQYF. CDR3 in DNA: TGTGCCAGTAGTATACAACAGGGGGCTAGCACAGATACGCAGTATTTT.

This clone was detected a few times. The chain recombines TRBV6-6 with TRBJ1-3, with TRBD1 as a possible D gene (5 bases). CDR1 MNHNY and CDR2 SVGAGI come from the germline V gene (reference sequence). V was cut by 5 bases and J by 5 bases, with 7 bases left in between. The CDR3 contains 12 residues. The CDR3 spells CASSRQRNTIYF. CDR3 nucleotide sequence: TGTGCCAGCAGTCGACAGAGAAACACCATATATTTT.

This clone appeared a few times. V and J are TRBV6-5 and TRBJ2-5; D is undetermined. V lost 5 bases and J 1 base, leaving 2 bases between the germline ends. The germline gives CDR1 MNHEY, CDR2 SVGAGI. The CDR3 length is 11 residues. The DNA of the CDR3 is TGTGCCAGCAGTCGCCAAGAGACCCAGTACTTC. This codes for CASSRQETQYF.

The rearrangement joins TRBV7-9 to TRBJ1-1; no definite D call. V lost 4 bases and J 1 base, leaving 4 bases between the germline ends. CDR1 and CDR2 (germline): SEHNR, FQNEAQ (reference sequence). This CDR3 is 12 amino acids long. CDR3 nucleotides: TGTGCCAGCAGCTGGCAGAACACTGAAGCTTTCTTT. Translating gives CASSWQNTEAFF.

V usage is TRBV12-5 and J usage is TRBJ2-6; TRBD1 matches at 7 bases. V shed 6 bases and J 2 bases; nucleotides not matched to a gene: 16. The V gene's germline CDR1 is LGHNT and CDR2 FRNRAP. CDR3 length: 19 residues. Here the CDR3 DNA reads TGTGCTAGTGGCAATCCGGGACAGAGGCTTGAAACTGGGGCCAACGTCCTGACTTTC. Its translation: CASGNPGQRLETGANVLTF.

The chain is built from TRBV5-1 and TRBJ1-4; weak D call: TRBD1 (5 bases). Trimming stripped 0 bases from V and 0 bases from J, with 9 bases between. Germline lookup yields CDR1 SGHRS and CDR2 YFSETQ. The CDR3 has 16 residues. The CDR3 sequence: CASSLGAGATNEKLFF. In DNA, the CDR3 is TGCGCCAGCAGCTTGGGGGCGGGGGCAACTAATGAAAAACTGTTTTTT.

This clone came up a few times. This chain joins TRBV4-3 and TRBJ1-2; tentatively, D is TRBD1 (5 bases). CDR3 size: 14 residues. V dropped 1 base and J dropped 6 bases, with 12 bases sitting between them. The germline V gene has CDR1 LGHNA and CDR2 YSLEER. The CDR3 is CASSQAEGGDGYTF. The CDR3, as DNA: TGCGCCAGCAGCCAAGCGGAGGGAGGGGATGGCTACACCTTC.

The V call is TRBV7-2, the J call TRBJ2-5; D uncertain. Near its end, the DNA agrees better with TRBJ2-7, so the J call may be wrong. The CDR3 loop spans 12 amino acids. Germline CDR1 reads SGHTA; CDR2 reads FQGNSA. CDR3 loop: CASSLFNYEQYF. CDR3 DNA: TGTGCCAGCAGCTTATTCAACTACGAGCAGTACTTC.

The chain links TRBV27 to TRBJ1-6; D perhaps matches TRBD1 (5 bases). Germline V CDR1 and CDR2: MNHEY, SMNVEV (reference sequence). The CDR3 sequence is 16 residues long. V was pared by 2 bases and J by 1 base, with 9 bases between. The CDR3 coding sequence is TGTGCCAGCAGTTTAAGAAGGGGTTCCTATAATTCACCCCTCCACTTT. It specifies CASSLRRGSYNSPLHF.

The gene calls are TRBV5-1 and TRBJ1-2; possibly TRBD1 for D (5 bases). The CDR3 extends over 12 amino acids. Deletions cut 5 bases from V and 6 bases from J, with 11 bases between. The germline V gene has CDR1 SGHRS and CDR2 YFSETQ. CDR3 sequence: CASSGALHGYTF. DNA for the CDR3: TGCGCCAGCAGTGGGGCCTTGCATGGCTACACCTTC.

In this sample, this clone turned up a few times. The V and J genes are TRBV13 and TRBJ1-1; D remains ambiguous. V lost 3 bases and J 4 bases, leaving 9 bases between the germline ends. Germline V gene lookup returns CDR1 PRHDT and CDR2 FYEKMQ (reference sequence). The CDR3 has 13 amino acids. The CDR3, as DNA: TGTGCCAGCAGCTTCGAACGAGGCACTGAAGCTTTCTTT. As protein: CASSFERGTEAFF.